This is a list of T cell receptor beta chains from one sample in a study of blood T cell repertoires in COVID-19. Assay used: immunoSEQ multiplex PCR; TCRdb lists only in-frame clones, some missing. The sample holds over 120,000 clones, more than 75% seen once. The sample consisted of peripheral blood. These TCRs come from a woman between 50 and 59 years old with active or convalescent COVID-19. Both conserved end residues are part of each CDR3. D genes are given only for firm matches. Rows give clone size only sometimes, using once, few, many, or a class for an expanded clone.

size: .
D: .
V: TRBV7-7
J: TRBJ1-2
CDR3: CASSPITGNGYTF
DNA: TGTGCTAGCAGCCCTATAACAGGGAATGGCTACACCTTC

size: .
D: .
V: TRBV7-8
J: TRBJ1-5
CDR3: CASSLQGAGNQPQHF
DNA: TGTGCCAGCAGCTTACAAGGGGCCGGCAATCAGCCCCAGCATTTT

size: .
D: .
V: TRBV25-1
J: TRBJ1-1
CDR3: CASSEAPGTRAFF
DNA: TGTGCCAGCAGTGAAGCACCCGGGACAAGAGCTTTCTTT

size: .
D: .
V: TRBV19
J: TRBJ1-2
CDR3: CASSTRQTMSGYTF
DNA: TGTGCCAGTAGCACCAGACAGACAATGTCCGGCTACACCTTC

size: .
D: .
V: TRBV18
J: TRBJ1-1
CDR3: CASSDRVTEAFF
DNA: TGTGCCAGCTCCGACCGGGTCACTGAAGCTTTCTTT

size: .
D: TRBD1
V: TRBV7-2
J: TRBJ2-1
CDR3: CASSLAGTGSYNEQFF
DNA: TGTGCCAGCAGCTTAGCCGGGACAGGGTCCTACAATGAGCAGTTCTTC

size: .
D: .
V: TRBV15
J: TRBJ1-2
CDR3: CATSRDSQGSYGYTF
DNA: TGTGCCACCAGCAGAGATTCGCAGGGGTCCTATGGCTACACCTTC

size: .
D: .
V: TRBV5-1
J: TRBJ2-7
CDR3: CASSLAVAYEQYF
DNA: TGCGCCAGCAGCTTGGCTGTCGCCTACGAGCAGTACTTC

size: once
D: .
V: TRBV11-2
J: TRBJ1-3
CDR3: CASVQGFSGNTIYF
DNA: TGTGCCAGTGTACAGGGATTCTCTGGAAACACCATATATTTT

size: .
D: .
V: TRBV18
J: TRBJ1-5
CDR3: CASSPLQGNQPQHF
DNA: TGTGCCAGCTCACCACTCCAGGGGAATCAGCCCCAGCATTTT

size: .
D: TRBD1
V: TRBV5-1
J: TRBJ1-4
CDR3: CASSPGGTVATNEKLFF
DNA: TGCGCCAGCAGCCCGGGGGGGACAGTAGCAACTAATGAAAAACTGTTTTTT

size: .
D: .
V: TRBV4-3
J: TRBJ2-7
CDR3: CASSQEQVGFYEQYF
DNA: TGCGCCAGCAGCCAAGAACAGGTCGGATTCTACGAGCAGTACTTC

size: once
D: TRBD1
V: TRBV5-1
J: TRBJ2-7
CDR3: CASSWGQGVVRTYEQYF
DNA: TGCGCCAGCAGCTGGGGACAGGGGGTTGTTCGTACGTACGAGCAGTACTTC

size: .
D: TRBD2
V: TRBV29-1
J: TRBJ2-6
CDR3: CSVDGGNGANVLTF
DNA: TGCAGCGTTGACGGGGGGAACGGGGCCAACGTCCTGACTTTC

size: .
D: TRBD1
V: TRBV5-1
J: TRBJ1-2
CDR3: CASSLETGRPYGYTF
DNA: TGCGCCAGCAGCTTGGAGACAGGGCGGCCCTATGGCTACACCTTC

size: once
D: .
V: TRBV12-3/TRBV12-4
J: TRBJ2-7
CDR3: CASRSDSYEQYF
DNA: TGTGCCAGCAGATCCGACAGCTACGAGCAGTACTTC

size: .
D: .
V: TRBV30
J: TRBJ2-7
CDR3: CAWSGHPLSYEQYF
DNA: TGTGCCTGGAGTGGACACCCGCTCTCCTACGAGCAGTACTTC

size: .
D: TRBD2
V: TRBV7-9
J: TRBJ2-1
CDR3: CASSSGTSGGNEQFF
DNA: TGTGCCAGCAGCTCCGGGACTAGCGGGGGCAATGAGCAGTTCTTC

size: .
D: .
V: TRBV5-1
J: TRBJ2-7
CDR3: CASSLAGFSGDEQYF
DNA: TGCGCCAGCAGCTTGGCGGGTTTCTCGGGGGACGAGCAGTACTTC

size: .
D: .
V: TRBV14
J: TRBJ1-3
CDR3: CASSHSGISGNTIYF
DNA: TGTGCCAGCAGCCATTCGGGAATCTCTGGAAACACCATATATTTT

size: .
D: .
V: TRBV11-3
J: TRBJ2-1
CDR3: CASSLEGVQFF
DNA: TGTGCCAGCAGCTTAGAAGGGGTGCAGTTCTTC